This T cell receptor beta chain was sequenced for a study of T cells in Graves' hyperthyroidism and ophthalmopathy. At the level of the study: Prior to any treatment, at the point of initial diagnosis, peripheral blood was collected.

Many counts were recorded for this clonotype. Its cognate antigen is unknown. General study results and limits: Most clonotypes expanded in thyroid above 0.001 were likewise present in blood.

Blood was sampled at initial diagnosis of hyperthyroidism, prior to onset of any ophthalmopathy symptoms. The germline V gene has CDR1 MDHEN and CDR2 SYDVKM. The CDR3 spans 12 residues. V shed 7 bases and J shed 3 bases, with 10 bases lying between them. RNA transcripts yielded amplified TCR beta CDR3 regions. HTBI primers were used for first-round RT-PCR of the TCR CDR3. TCRdb used MiXCR to reprocess the multiplex PCR reads, holding one entry per CDR3 protein. The table has some 600,000 distinct CDR3 sequences, over 11% seen once. Sequenced sample: blood. The chain links TRBV28 to TRBJ2-7; D remains unclear. The clonotype originates from a woman aged 25-40 years with Graves' hyperthyroidism that later progressed to Graves' ophthalmopathy. In DNA form, the CDR3 reads TGTGCCAGCACGTTTGACCGCTACGAGCAGTACTTC. As protein: CASTFDRYEQYF.